The rows below give T cell receptor beta chains drawn from one sample of a study of response to subunit inactivated influenza vaccine. Each CDR3 protein is one row after TCRdb ran MiXCR on the RT-PCR reads. Counted here are approximately 500,000 distinct CDR3 sequences, roughly 13% occurring once; the ten biggest clones make up around 13%. Sequencing was performed on PBMCs from blood, taken around seven weeks after vaccination. Source of these receptors: a man over 45 who received an inactivated influenza vaccine. Both conserved end residues are part of each CDR3. The D gene is left open where the match is weak. Clone size appears in some rows only: once, few, many, or a class for an expanded clone.

-	TRBV7-2	TRBJ1-4	few	CASSLAPTLAPGEKLFF	TGTGCCAGCAGCTTAGCACCTACACTGGCCCCGGGGGAAAAACTGTTTTTT
-	TRBV6-2/TRBV6-3	TRBJ2-1	-	CARTSRLGQEQFF	TGTGCCAGAACCTCCCGACTAGGGCAGGAGCAGTTCTTC
-	TRBV7-3	TRBJ2-3	few	CASSFLAGPPTDTQYF	TGTGCCAGCAGTTTCCTGGCGGGTCCCCCCACAGATACGCAGTATTTT
-	TRBV27	TRBJ2-5	-	CASSRQVSAQYF	TGTGCCAGCAGTCGACAGGTGTCGGCCCAGTACTTC
TRBD2	TRBV20-1	TRBJ2-4	-	CSARDETSGRDIQYF	TGCAGTGCTAGAGATGAGACTAGCGGGAGGGACATTCAGTACTTC
-	TRBV20-1	TRBJ2-2	few	CSAARTQNTGELFF	TGCAGTGCGGCCCGGACTCAGAACACCGGGGAGCTGTTTTTT
TRBD2	TRBV15	TRBJ2-1	-	CATSGGLAGDEQFF	TGTGCCACCAGCGGGGGACTAGCGGGAGACGAGCAGTTCTTC
-	TRBV7-2	TRBJ2-7	-	CASSLTGTSLTYEQYF	TGTGCCAGCAGCCTAACGGGGACCTCTCTCACCTACGAGCAGTACTTC
-	TRBV12-3/TRBV12-4	TRBJ1-1	-	CASSLQDGTEAFF	TGTGCCAGCAGTTTACAGGATGGCACTGAAGCTTTCTTT
TRBD1	TRBV20-1	TRBJ2-7	-	CSARNRDRSSYEQYF	TGCAGTGCTAGAAACCGGGACAGGAGCTCCTACGAGCAGTACTTC
-	TRBV27	TRBJ2-7	-	CASSVSRVFEQYF	TGTGCCAGCAGTGTCAGCAGGGTTTTCGAGCAGTACTTC
-	TRBV20-1	TRBJ2-1	-	CSARGILTGRLQDEQFF	TGCAGTGCTAGGGGAATCCTTACAGGGCGTCTTCAGGATGAGCAGTTCTTC
TRBD2	TRBV29-1	TRBJ2-2	-	CSADRASGAGGELFF	TGCAGCGCCGACCGAGCTAGCGGGGCGGGCGGGGAGCTGTTTTTT
-	TRBV15	TRBJ2-5	-	CATSRDRTAYQETQYF	TGTGCCACCAGCAGAGACCGGACTGCGTACCAAGAGACCCAGTACTTC
-	TRBV9	TRBJ2-3	few	CASSVAFRDTQYF	TGTGCCAGCAGCGTAGCTTTCAGAGATACGCAGTATTTT
TRBD1	TRBV7-8	TRBJ2-2	-	CASSRGDRAVGELFF	TGTGCCAGCAGCAGAGGAGACAGGGCGGTTGGGGAGCTGTTTTTT
-	TRBV15	TRBJ2-3	few	CATSRERGDTQYF	TGTGCCACCAGCAGAGAAAGGGGAGATACGCAGTATTTT
-	TRBV18	TRBJ2-5	many	CASSPLGETQYF	TGTGCCAGCAGTCCCTTGGGAGAGACCCAGTACTTC
-	TRBV10-1	TRBJ2-7	-	CASSIRIYEQYF	TGCGCCAGCAGCATCAGAATTTACGAGCAGTACTTC
-	TRBV12-3/TRBV12-4	TRBJ1-2	few	CASSLVRVGYTF	TGTGCCAGCAGTTTAGTGAGGGTTGGCTACACCTTC
TRBD2	TRBV9	TRBJ2-5	-	CASSVAASGQETQYF	TGTGCCAGCAGCGTAGCGGCTAGCGGACAAGAGACCCAGTACTTC
-	TRBV20-1	TRBJ1-6	few	CSASRGSSYNSPLHF	TGCAGTGCTAGCAGAGGCAGCTCCTATAATTCACCCCTCCACTTT
-	TRBV13	TRBJ2-4	many	CASTEGRLAKNIQYF	TGTGCCAGCACCGAAGGACGGCTAGCCAAAAACATTCAGTACTTC
TRBD1	TRBV20-1	TRBJ2-3	-	CSATDRATDTQYF	TGCAGTGCTACGGACAGGGCGACAGATACGCAGTATTTT
-	TRBV5-1	TRBJ2-7	few	CASSLLDSRSYEQYF	TGCGCCAGCAGCTTGCTGGACTCCCGTTCCTACGAGCAGTACTTC
-	TRBV11-2	TRBJ2-2	few	CASSSPRGALSGELFF	TGTGCCAGCAGCTCTCCTAGGGGGGCCCTGAGCGGGGAGCTGTTTTTT
TRBD1	TRBV6-5	TRBJ2-4	few	CASSLQGTNIQYF	TGTGCCAGCAGTTTACAGGGGACGAACATTCAGTACTTC
-	TRBV7-9	TRBJ2-7	once	CASSLDAVEQYF	TGTGCCAGCAGCTTAGATGCGGTCGAGCAGTACTTC
-	TRBV20-1	TRBJ2-2	few	CSGGETSGELFF	TGCAGTGGAGGGGAAACAAGCGGGGAGCTGTTTTTT
TRBD2	TRBV7-2	TRBJ2-1	few	CASSLQGTSGGHEQFF	TGTGCCAGCAGCTTACAGGGGACTAGCGGGGGTCATGAGCAGTTCTTC
TRBD1	TRBV7-2	TRBJ2-1	many	CASSFGTANEQFF	TGTGCCAGCAGCTTCGGGACAGCCAATGAGCAGTTCTTC
TRBD1	TRBV5-1	TRBJ2-5	-	CASSTGYTGGETQYF	TGCGCCAGCAGCACCGGATACACAGGGGGAGAGACCCAGTACTTC
-	TRBV12-3/TRBV12-4	TRBJ1-5	many	CASSLWGSNQPQHF	TGTGCCAGCAGTTTATGGGGGAGCAATCAGCCCCAGCATTTT
TRBD2	TRBV20-1	TRBJ2-7	few	CSARERPSGNEQYF	TGCAGTGCTAGAGAACGTCCTAGCGGGAACGAGCAGTACTTC
-	TRBV9	TRBJ2-5	-	CASSRRLTRGETQYF	TGTGCCAGCAGTCGAAGACTAACAAGGGGAGAGACCCAGTACTTC
-	TRBV10-3	TRBJ2-6	many	CAISESGGSSGANVLTF	TGTGCCATCAGTGAGTCGGGCGGAAGCTCTGGGGCCAACGTCCTGACTTTC
TRBD1	TRBV11-1	TRBJ2-7	-	CASSLESGFSGQVNYEQYF	TGTGCCAGCAGCTTAGAATCGGGTTTTTCGGGACAGGTCAACTACGAGCAGTACTTC
-	TRBV20-1	TRBJ1-6	few	CSARAALVGSPLHF	TGCAGTGCTAGAGCTGCCCTGGTCGGTTCACCCCTCCACTTT
TRBD1	TRBV18	TRBJ2-7	-	CASSPPGTGGFHEQYF	TGTGCCAGCTCACCCCCTGGGACAGGGGGCTTCCACGAGCAGTACTTC
-	TRBV6-2/TRBV6-3	TRBJ2-7	-	CASSGTLGEQYF	TGTGCCAGCAGCGGGACCCTAGGGGAGCAGTACTTC
-	TRBV28	TRBJ2-7	few	CASRKLRGGTYEQYF	TGTGCCAGCAGAAAACTGAGGGGCGGAACCTACGAGCAGTACTTC
-	TRBV7-2	TRBJ2-7	few	CASSLLSASGEQYF	TGTGCCAGCAGCTTATTATCAGCTTCTGGGGAGCAGTACTTC
-	TRBV7-2	TRBJ2-2	few	CASSQFTGELFF	TGTGCCAGCAGCCAGTTCACCGGGGAGCTGTTTTTT
-	TRBV27	TRBJ2-1	many	CASKIGTVSYNEQFF	TGTGCCAGCAAGATCGGGACGGTTTCCTACAATGAGCAGTTCTTC
-	TRBV29-1	TRBJ2-7	many	CSVDRFNEQYF	TGCAGCGTTGATAGGTTCAACGAGCAGTACTTC
TRBD2	TRBV5-1	TRBJ2-3	-	CASSTGTSGMSDTQYF	TGCGCCAGCAGCACCGGGACTAGCGGGATGTCAGATACGCAGTATTTT
-	TRBV5-5	TRBJ1-1	few	CASSLAGRTEAFF	TGTGCCAGCAGCTTGGCAGGGCGGACTGAAGCTTTCTTT
-	TRBV6-5	TRBJ2-5	-	CASGYSRTGAQETQYF	TGTGCCAGCGGTTACTCCAGAACTGGCGCACAAGAGACCCAGTACTTC
-	TRBV5-5	TRBJ2-1	few	CASSLGAASSYNEQFF	TGTGCCAGCAGCTTGGGGGCGGCAAGCTCCTACAATGAGCAGTTCTTC
-	TRBV5-5	TRBJ1-1	few	CASSKERQVAFF	TGTGCCAGCAGCAAGGAACGGCAGGTAGCTTTCTTT
-	TRBV20-1	TRBJ2-1	-	CSARSPQGSDEQFF	TGCAGTGCTAGATCCCCGCAGGGGTCGGATGAGCAGTTCTTC
-	TRBV12-3/TRBV12-4	TRBJ1-1	many	CASSLGEYTEAFF	TGTGCCAGCAGTTTAGGAGAGTACACTGAAGCTTTCTTT
-	TRBV14	TRBJ2-2	-	CASSHRTTTTGELFF	TGTGCCAGCAGCCACCGTACGACGACCACCGGGGAGCTGTTTTTT
TRBD1	TRBV7-2	TRBJ2-5	-	CASSPGQGAKTQYF	TGTGCCAGCAGCCCTGGACAGGGGGCAAAGACCCAGTACTTC
-	TRBV12-3/TRBV12-4	TRBJ2-1	-	CASSRRDHYNEQFF	TGTGCCAGCAGCCGCCGGGACCACTACAATGAGCAGTTCTTC
TRBD2	TRBV5-5	TRBJ2-1	-	CASRLLAGAADEQFF	TGTGCCAGCAGGCTACTAGCGGGGGCCGCCGATGAGCAGTTCTTC
TRBD1	TRBV7-8	TRBJ2-5	few	CASSYRTGGLETQYF	TGTGCCAGCAGCTACAGGACAGGGGGGCTGGAGACCCAGTACTTC
-	TRBV10-3	TRBJ2-3	-	CAISGHSTDTQYF	TGTGCCATCAGTGGGCATTCCACAGATACGCAGTATTTT
-	TRBV6-5	TRBJ2-5	-	CASSYSNGGGVTQYF	TGTGCCAGCAGTTACTCGAACGGGGGAGGAGTGACCCAGTACTTC